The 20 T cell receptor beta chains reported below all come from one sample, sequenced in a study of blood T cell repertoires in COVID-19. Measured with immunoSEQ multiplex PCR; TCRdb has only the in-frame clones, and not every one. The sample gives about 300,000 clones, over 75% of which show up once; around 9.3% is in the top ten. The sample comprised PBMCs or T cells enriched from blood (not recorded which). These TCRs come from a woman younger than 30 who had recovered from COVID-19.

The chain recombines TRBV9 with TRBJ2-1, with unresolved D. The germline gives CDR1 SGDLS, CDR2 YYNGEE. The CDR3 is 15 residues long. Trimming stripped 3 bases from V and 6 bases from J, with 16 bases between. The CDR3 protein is CASSAHLSEPNEQFF. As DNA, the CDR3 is TGTGCCAGCAGCGCCCACTTAAGCGAGCCCAATGAGCAGTTCTTC.

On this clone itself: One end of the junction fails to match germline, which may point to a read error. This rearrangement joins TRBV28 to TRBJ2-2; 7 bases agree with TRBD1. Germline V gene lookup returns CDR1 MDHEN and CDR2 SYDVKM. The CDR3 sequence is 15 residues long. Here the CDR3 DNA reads TGTGCCAGCAGCCCAGGACAGGCGAAAACCGGGGAGCTGTTTTTT. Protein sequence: CASSPGQAKTGELFF. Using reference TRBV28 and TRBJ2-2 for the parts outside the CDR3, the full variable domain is DVKVTQSSRYLVKRTGEKVFLECVQDMDHENMFWYRQDPGLGLRLIYFSYDVKMKEKGDIPEGYSVSREKKERFSLILESASTNQTSMYLCASSPGQAKTGELFFGEGSRLTVL.

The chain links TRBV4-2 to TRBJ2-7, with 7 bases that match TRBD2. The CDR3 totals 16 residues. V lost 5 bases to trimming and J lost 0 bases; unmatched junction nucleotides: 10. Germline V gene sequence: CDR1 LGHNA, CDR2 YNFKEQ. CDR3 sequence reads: CASSLATGTTSYEQYF. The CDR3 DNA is TGTGCCAGCAGCTTAGCCACCGGGACTACCTCCTACGAGCAGTACTTC.

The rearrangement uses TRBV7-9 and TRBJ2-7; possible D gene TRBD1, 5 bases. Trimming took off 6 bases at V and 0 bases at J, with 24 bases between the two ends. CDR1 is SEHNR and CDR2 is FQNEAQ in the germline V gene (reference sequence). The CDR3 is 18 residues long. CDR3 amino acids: CASSPNYPMQGNSYEQYF. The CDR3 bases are TGTGCCAGCAGTCCAAACTACCCCATGCAGGGAAACTCCTACGAGCAGTACTTC.

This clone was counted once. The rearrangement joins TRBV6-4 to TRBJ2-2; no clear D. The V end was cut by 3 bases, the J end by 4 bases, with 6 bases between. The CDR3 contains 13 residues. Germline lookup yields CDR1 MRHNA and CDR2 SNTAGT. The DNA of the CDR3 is TGTGCCAGCAGTGAGTCGGGCACCGGGGAGCTGTTTTTT. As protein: CASSESGTGELFF.

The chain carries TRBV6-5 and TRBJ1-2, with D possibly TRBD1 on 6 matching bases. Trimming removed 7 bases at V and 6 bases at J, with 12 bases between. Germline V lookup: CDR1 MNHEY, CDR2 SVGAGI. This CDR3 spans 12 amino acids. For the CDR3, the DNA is TGTGCCAGCACACCAGGGGTAGATGGCTACACCTTC. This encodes CASTPGVDGYTF.

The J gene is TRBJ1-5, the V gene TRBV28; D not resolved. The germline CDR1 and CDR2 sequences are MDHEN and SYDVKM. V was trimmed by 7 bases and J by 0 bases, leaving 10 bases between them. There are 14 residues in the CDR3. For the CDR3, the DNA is TGTGCCAGCAAGGACGGGAATAGCAATCAGCCCCAGCATTTT. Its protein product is CASKDGNSNQPQHF.

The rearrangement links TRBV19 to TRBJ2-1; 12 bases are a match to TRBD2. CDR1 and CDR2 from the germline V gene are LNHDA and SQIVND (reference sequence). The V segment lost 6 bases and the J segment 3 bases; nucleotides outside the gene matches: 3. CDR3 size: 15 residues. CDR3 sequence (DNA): TGTGCCAGTAGCCCTAGCGGGGGGGACTACAATGAGCAGTTCTTC. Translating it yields CASSPSGGDYNEQFF.

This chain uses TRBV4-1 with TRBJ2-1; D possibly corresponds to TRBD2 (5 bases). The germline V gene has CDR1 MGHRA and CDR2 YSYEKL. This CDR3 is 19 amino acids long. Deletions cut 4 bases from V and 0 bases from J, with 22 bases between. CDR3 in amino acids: CASSRREAVDYSSYNEQFF. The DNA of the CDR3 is TGCGCCAGCAGCCGCCGGGAAGCGGTAGATTATAGCTCCTACAATGAGCAGTTCTTC.

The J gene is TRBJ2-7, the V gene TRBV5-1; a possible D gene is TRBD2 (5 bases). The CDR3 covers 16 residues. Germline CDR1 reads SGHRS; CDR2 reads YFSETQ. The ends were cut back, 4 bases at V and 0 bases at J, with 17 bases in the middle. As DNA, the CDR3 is TGCGCCAGCAGCCGTTCTCTGGCGGGTACCTCCTACGAGCAGTACTTC. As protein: CASSRSLAGTSYEQYF.

DNA of the CDR3: TGTGCCAGCAGCGAGGGGGCCTGGGGCACTGAAGCTTTCTTT. Translating gives CASSEGAWGTEAFF. This chain uses TRBV9 with TRBJ1-1, with 7 bases aligning to TRBD1. The trim removed 3 bases at V and 4 bases at J, leaving 6 bases unmatched. Germline V gives CDR1 SGDLS, CDR2 YYNGEE. The CDR3 extends over 14 amino acids.

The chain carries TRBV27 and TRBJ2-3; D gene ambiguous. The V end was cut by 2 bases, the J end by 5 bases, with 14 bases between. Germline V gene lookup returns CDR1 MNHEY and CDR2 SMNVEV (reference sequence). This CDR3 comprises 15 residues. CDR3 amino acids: CASSLGPSVGDTQYF. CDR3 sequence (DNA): TGTGCCAGCAGTTTAGGGCCCAGTGTAGGAGATACGCAGTATTTT.

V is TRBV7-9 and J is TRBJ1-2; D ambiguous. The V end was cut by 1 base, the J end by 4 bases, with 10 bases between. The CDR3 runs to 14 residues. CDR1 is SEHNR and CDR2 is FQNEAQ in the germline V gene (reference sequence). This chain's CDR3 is CASSLGARGYGYTF. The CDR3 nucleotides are TGTGCCAGCAGCTTAGGGGCCCGGGGCTATGGCTACACCTTC.

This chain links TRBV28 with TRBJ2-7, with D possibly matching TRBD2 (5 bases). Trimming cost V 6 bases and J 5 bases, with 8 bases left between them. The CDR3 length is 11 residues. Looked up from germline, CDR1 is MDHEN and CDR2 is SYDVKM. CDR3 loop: CASSLGNEQYF. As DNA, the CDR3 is TGTGCCAGCAGCCTCGGGAACGAGCAGTACTTC. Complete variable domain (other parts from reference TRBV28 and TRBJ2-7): DVKVTQSSRYLVKRTGEKVFLECVQDMDHENMFWYRQDPGLGLRLIYFSYDVKMKEKGDIPEGYSVSREKKERFSLILESASTNQTSMYLCASSLGNEQYFGPGTRLTVT.

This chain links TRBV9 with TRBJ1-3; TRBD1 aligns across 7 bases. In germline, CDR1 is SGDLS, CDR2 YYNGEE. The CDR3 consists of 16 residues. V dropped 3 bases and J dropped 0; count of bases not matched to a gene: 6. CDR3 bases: TGTGCCAGCAGCGATGACAGGGTCGGCTCTGGAAACACCATATATTTT. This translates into CASSDDRVGSGNTIYF.

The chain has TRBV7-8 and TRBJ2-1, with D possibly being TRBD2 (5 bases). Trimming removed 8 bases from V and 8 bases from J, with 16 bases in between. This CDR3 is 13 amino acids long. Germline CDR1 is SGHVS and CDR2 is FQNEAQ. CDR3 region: CASAGTLGDEQFF. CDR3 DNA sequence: TGTGCCAGCGCGGGCACCCTAGGCGATGAGCAGTTCTTC.

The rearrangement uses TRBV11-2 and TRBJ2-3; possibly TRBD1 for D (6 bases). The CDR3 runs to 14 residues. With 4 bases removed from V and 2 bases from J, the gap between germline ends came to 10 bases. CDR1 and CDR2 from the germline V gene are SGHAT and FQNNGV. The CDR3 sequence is CASSWGQSTDTQYF. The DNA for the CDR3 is TGTGCCAGCAGCTGGGGGCAGTCCACAGATACGCAGTATTTT. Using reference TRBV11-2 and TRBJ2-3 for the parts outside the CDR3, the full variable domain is EAGVAQSPRYKIIEKRQSVAFWCNPISGHATLYWYQQILGQGPKLLIQFQNNGVVDDSQLPKDRFSAERLKGVDSTLKIQPAKLEDSAVYLCASSWGQSTDTQYFGPGTRLTVL.

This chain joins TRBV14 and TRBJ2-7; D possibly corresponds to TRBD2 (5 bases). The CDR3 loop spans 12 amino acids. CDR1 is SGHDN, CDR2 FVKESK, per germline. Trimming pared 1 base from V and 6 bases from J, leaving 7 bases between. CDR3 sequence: CASSQGGREQYF. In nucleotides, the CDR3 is TGTGCCAGCAGCCAAGGAGGGCGCGAGCAGTACTTC.

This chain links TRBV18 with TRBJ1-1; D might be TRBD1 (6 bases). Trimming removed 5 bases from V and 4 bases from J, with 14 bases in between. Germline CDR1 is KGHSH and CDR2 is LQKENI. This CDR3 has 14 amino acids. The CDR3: CASSSGEGSTEAFF. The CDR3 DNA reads TGTGCCAGCTCATCAGGGGAGGGTTCCACTGAAGCTTTCTTT.

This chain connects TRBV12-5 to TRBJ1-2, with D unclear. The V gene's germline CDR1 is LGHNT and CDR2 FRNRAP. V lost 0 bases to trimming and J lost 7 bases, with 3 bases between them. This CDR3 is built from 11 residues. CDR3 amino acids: CASGLVLGYTF. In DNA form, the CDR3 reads TGTGCTAGTGGTTTGGTACTTGGCTACACCTTC.